Below are 3 T cell receptor beta chains sequenced from a single sample in a study of blood T cells in healthy people across ages. A second PCR, run for roughly 7 to 11 cycles, used a sample-barcoded 5' primer plus a J-beta primer mix. TCRdb reprocessed the 5' RACE reads with MiXCR, giving one entry per CDR3 protein. The sample has under 800,000 distinct CDR3 sequences; approximately 39% are singletons. The material sequenced was blood. The receptors stem from an older woman in good health.

CDR3 amino acids: CSARRGTANTGELFF. CDR3 nucleotide sequence: TGCAGTGCTAGACGCGGGACAGCGAACACCGGGGAGCTGTTTTTT. The V call is TRBV20-1, the J call TRBJ2-2, with a tentative D call TRBD1 (7 bases). Germline V gives CDR1 DFQATT, CDR2 SNEGSKA (reference sequence). The CDR3 is 15 residues long. V gave up 2 bases and J gave up 0 bases, with 10 bases separating them.

Details on this clonotype: A much bigger clone sits one base away, suggesting this may be a read error. This chain links TRBV20-1 with TRBJ2-7, with D perhaps matching TRBD2 (6 bases). There are 15 residues in the CDR3. V lost 5 bases and J lost 0, with 17 bases in between. CDR1 DFQATT and CDR2 SNEGSKA come from the germline V gene (reference sequence). The CDR3 protein is CSAVRVGRTSYEQYF. The CDR3 DNA is TGCAGTGCTGTACGGGTAGGGAGGACCTCCTACGAGCAGTACTTC.

The table lists this clonotype with a few counts. J is TRBJ2-1 and V is TRBV9; 7 bases align to TRBD2. V lost 0 bases and J lost 2; bases outside the gene matches: 2. The germline gives CDR1 SGDLS, CDR2 YYNGEE. The CDR3 consists of 15 residues. This CDR3 reads CASSVGLATYNEQFF. CDR3 nucleotides: TGTGCCAGCAGCGTAGGACTAGCTACCTACAATGAGCAGTTCTTC.